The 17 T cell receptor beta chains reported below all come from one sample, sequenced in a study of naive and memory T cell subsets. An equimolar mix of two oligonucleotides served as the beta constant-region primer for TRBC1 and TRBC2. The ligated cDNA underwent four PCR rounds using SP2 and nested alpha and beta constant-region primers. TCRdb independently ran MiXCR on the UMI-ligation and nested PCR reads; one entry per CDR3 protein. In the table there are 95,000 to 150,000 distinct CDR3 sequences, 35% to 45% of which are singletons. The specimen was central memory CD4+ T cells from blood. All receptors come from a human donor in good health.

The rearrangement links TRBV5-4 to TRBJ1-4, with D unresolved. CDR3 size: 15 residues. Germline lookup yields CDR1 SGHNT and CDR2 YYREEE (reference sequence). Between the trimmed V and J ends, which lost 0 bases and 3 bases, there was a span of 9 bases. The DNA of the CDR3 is TGTGCCAGCAGCTTGGCCGGGAGAGCTAATGAAAAACTGTTTTTT. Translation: CASSLAGRANEKLFF. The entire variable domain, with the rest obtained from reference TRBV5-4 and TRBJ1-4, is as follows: ETGVTQSPTHLIKTRGQQVTLRCSSQSGHNTVSWYQQALGQGPQFIFQYYREEENGRGNFPPRFSGLQFPNYSSELNVNALELDDSALYLCASSLAGRANEKLFFGSGTQLSVL.

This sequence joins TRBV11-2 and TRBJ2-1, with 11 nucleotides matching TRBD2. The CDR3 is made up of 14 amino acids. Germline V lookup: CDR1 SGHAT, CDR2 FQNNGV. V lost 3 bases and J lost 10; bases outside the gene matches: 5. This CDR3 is CASSLWTSGSEQFF. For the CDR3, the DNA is TGTGCCAGCAGCTTGTGGACTAGCGGGTCCGAGCAGTTCTTC.

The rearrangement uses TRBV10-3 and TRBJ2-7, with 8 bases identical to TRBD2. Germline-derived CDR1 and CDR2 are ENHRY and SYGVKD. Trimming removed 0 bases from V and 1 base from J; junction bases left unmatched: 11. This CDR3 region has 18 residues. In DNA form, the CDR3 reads TGTGCCATCAGTGAGTCCAGTGGGTGGCGGGAGGTTTCCTACGAGCAGTACTTC. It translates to CAISESSGWREVSYEQYF.

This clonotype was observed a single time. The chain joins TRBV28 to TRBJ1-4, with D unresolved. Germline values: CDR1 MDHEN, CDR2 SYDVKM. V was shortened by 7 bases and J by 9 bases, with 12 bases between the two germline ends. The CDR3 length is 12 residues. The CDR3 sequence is CASTTRRKKLFF. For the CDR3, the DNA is TGTGCCAGCACCACCCGGCGAAAAAAACTGTTTTTT.

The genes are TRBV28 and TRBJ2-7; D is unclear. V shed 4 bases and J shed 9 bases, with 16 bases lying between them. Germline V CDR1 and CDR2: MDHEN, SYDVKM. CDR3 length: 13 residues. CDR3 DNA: TGTGCCAGCAGTTCGAGCCAGCGTGGCGGGCAGTACTTC. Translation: CASSSSQRGGQYF.

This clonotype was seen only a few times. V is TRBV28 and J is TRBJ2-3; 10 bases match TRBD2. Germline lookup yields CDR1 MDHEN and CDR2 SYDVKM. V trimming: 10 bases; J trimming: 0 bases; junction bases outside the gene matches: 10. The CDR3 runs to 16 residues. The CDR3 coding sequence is TGTGCCACCCTACGTAAACTAGCGGGAAGCACAGATACGCAGTATTTT. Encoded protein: CATLRKLAGSTDTQYF.

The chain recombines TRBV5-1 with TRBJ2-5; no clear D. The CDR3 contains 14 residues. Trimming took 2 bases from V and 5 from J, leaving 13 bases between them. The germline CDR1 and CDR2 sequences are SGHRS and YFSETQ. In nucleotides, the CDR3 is TGCGCCAGCAGCTTCGGCCAGGTTAGGGAGACCCAGTACTTC. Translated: CASSFGQVRETQYF.

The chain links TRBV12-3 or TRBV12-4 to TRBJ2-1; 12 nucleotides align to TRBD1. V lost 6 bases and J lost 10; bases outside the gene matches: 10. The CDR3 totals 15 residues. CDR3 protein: CASSSNRDRGREQFF. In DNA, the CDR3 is TGTGCCAGCAGCAGCAACCGGGACAGGGGGCGCGAGCAGTTCTTC.

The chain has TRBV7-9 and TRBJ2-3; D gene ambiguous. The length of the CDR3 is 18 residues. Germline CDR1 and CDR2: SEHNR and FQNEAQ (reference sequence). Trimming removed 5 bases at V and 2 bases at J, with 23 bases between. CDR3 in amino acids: CASSQATTVLTPTDTQYF. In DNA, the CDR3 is TGTGCCAGCAGCCAGGCCACGACGGTCCTGACCCCCACAGATACGCAGTATTTT.

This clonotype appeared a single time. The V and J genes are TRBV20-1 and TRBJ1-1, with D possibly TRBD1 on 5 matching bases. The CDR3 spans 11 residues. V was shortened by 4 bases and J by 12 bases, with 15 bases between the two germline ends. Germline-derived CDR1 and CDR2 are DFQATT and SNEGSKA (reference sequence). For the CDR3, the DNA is TGCAGTGCTACAGGGCCAGGGCGATCTTTCTTT. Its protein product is CSATGPGRSFF.

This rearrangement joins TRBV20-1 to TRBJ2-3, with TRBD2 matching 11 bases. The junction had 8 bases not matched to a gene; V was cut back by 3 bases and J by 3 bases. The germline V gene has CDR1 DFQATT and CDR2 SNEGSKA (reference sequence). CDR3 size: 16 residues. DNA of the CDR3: TGCAGTGCTAGCCCCCTACTAGCGGGAGCGACAGATACGCAGTATTTT. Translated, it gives CSASPLLAGATDTQYF.

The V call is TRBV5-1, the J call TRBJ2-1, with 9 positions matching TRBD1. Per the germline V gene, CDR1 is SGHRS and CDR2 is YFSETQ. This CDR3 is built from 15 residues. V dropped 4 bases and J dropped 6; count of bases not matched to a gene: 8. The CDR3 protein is CASSGGQGLVNEQFF. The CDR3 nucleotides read TGCGCCAGCAGCGGGGGACAGGGTTTGGTCAATGAGCAGTTCTTC.

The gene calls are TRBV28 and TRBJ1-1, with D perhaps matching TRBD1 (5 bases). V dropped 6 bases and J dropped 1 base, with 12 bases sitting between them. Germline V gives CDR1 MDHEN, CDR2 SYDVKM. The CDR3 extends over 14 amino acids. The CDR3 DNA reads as TGTGCCAGCAGCTCGGGACGGACGAACACTGAAGCTTTCTTT. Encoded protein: CASSSGRTNTEAFF.

The CDR3 is CASSSGTAISYEQYF. CDR3 sequence (DNA): TGTGCCAGCAGTTCCGGGACAGCGATATCCTACGAGCAGTACTTC. The V gene is TRBV12-3 or TRBV12-4, the J gene TRBJ2-7; 7 positions agree with TRBD1. The CDR3 extends over 15 amino acids. The J segment lost 1 base and the V segment lost 4 bases, leaving 7 bases of the junction unmatched.

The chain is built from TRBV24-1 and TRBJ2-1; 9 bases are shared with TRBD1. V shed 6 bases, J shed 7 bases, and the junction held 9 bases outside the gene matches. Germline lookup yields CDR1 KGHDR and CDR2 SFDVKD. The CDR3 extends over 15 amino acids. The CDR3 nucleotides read TGTGCCACCAGTCACGGGACAGGGCGGTGGAATGAGCAGTTCTTC. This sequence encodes CATSHGTGRWNEQFF.

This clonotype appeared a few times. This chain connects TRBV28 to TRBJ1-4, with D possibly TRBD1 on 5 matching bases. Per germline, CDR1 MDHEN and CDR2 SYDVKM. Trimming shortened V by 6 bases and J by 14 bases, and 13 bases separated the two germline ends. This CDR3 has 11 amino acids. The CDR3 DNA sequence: TGTGCCAGCAGCCGACAGACGGGGCTGTTTTTT. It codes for CASSRQTGLFF.

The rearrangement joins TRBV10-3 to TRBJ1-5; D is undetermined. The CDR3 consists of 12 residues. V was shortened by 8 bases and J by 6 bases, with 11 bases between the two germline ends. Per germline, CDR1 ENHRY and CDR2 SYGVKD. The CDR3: CAIQDGSQPQHF. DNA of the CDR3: TGTGCCATCCAGGACGGGAGTCAGCCCCAGCATTTT.